Given below is one TCR beta chain in context. The antigen remains undetermined. CTLA-4 blockade using ipilimumab, together with focal radiation, was received by patients with chemo-refractory metastatic non-small-cell lung cancer. Libraries were prepared by immunoSEQ multiplex PCR; TCRdb keeps only in-frame clonotypes and omits some of them. This sample has about 85,000 clones, with approximately 83% found just once. The CDR3 extends over 17 amino acids. Deletions cut 5 bases from V and 5 bases from J, with 22 bases between. The germline V gene has CDR1 MDHEN and CDR2 SYDVKM. This sample was included in a study of radiotherapy plus CTLA-4 blockade in lung cancer. About the study: Among enrolled patients, 15% to 20% responded and less than 40% achieved disease control.

General study results and limits: With interferon-beta, early dynamics of blood T cell clones were reported to best predict response. Researchers report tumor-derived TCR clones expanding in blood after radiotherapy plus ipilimumab.

This clonotype originated in a human donor with non-small cell lung cancer who had a partial response to radiotherapy plus ipilimumab. Sequencing was performed on peripheral blood, taken from a patient treated with radiotherapy plus ipilimumab. This sequence joins TRBV28 and TRBJ2-4; tentative D call: TRBD2 (6 bases). CDR3 sequence: CASSPSGGRGGENIQYF. CDR3 DNA: TGTGCCAGCAGTCCTTCAGGCGGGCGAGGCGGGGAAAACATTCAGTACTTC.